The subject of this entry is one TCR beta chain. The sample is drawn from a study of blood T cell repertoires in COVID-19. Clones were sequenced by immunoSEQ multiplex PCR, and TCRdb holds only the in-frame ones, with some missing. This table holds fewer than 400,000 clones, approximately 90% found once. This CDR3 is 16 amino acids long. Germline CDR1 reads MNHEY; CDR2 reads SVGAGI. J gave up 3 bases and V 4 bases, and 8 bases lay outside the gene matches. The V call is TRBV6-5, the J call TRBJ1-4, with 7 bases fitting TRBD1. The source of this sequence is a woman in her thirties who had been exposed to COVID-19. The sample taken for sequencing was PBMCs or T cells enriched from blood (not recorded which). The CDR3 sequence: CASSWSTRGSNEKLFF. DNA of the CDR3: TGTGCCAGCAGTTGGTCAACCAGGGGGTCTAATGAAAAACTGTTTTTT.